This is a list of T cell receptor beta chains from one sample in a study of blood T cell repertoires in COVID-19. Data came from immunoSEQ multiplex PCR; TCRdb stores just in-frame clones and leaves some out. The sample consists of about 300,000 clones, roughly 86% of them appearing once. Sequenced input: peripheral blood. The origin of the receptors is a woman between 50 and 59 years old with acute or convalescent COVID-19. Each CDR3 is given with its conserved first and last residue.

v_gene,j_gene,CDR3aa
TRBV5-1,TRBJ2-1,CASSLGDRDSNEQFF
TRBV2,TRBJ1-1,CASRVQGRTEAFF
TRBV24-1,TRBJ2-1,CATSDPRLAGDEQFF
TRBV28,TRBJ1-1,CASSLYRNTEAFF
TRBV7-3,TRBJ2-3,CASSLDVGPRILDTQYF
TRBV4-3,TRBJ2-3,CASSPEWGYTQYF
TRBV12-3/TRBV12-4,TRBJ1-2,CASSSPGGYGYTF
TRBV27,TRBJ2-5,CASSPLAGGQSGTQYF
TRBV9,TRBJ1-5,CASSVGQDDQPQHF
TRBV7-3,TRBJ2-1,CASSQGDRAKYNEQFF
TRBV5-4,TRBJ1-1,CASSLQGKGTEAFF
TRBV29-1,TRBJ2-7,CSVEVRGSHEQYF
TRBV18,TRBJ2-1,CASSPQLQGNEQFF
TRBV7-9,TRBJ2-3,CASSLSRGGRRDTQYF
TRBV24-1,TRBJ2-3,CATSDSFTDTQYF
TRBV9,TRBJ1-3,CASSVEQGHTIYF
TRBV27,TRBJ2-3,CASSLVGADTQYF
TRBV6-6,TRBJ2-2,CASRPGTRTGELFF
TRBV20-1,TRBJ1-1,CSASVHSTEAFF
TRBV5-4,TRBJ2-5,CASRSGTSGTKETQYF
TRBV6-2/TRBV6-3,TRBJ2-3,CASSLARRDTDTQYF
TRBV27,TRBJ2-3,CATKTLAGSSTDTQYF
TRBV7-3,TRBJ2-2,CARSRAANTGELFF
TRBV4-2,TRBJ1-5,CASSQALTGENQPQHF
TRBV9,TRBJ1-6,CASSQGGQGASPLHF
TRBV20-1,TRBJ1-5,CSASVGRQPQHF
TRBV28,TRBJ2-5,CASSGSGRSGETQYF
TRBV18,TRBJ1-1,CASSLLTGGNTEAFF
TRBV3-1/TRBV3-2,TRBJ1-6,CASSPFRRYNSPLHF
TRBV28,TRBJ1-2,CASILSGSNYGYTF
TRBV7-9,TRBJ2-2,CASSLATGGAGELFF
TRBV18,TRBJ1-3,CASSPGQSGNTIYF
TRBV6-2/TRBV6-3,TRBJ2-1,CASSYPTAGHNEQFF
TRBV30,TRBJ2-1,CAWSGLAVYNEQFF
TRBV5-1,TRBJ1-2,CASSGQSYGYTF
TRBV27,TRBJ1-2,CASSFIPSEGYGYTF
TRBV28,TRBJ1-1,CASSSSPTEAFF
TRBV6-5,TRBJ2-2,CASSYSGRGNTGELFF
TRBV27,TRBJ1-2,CASSRTGRDGYTF
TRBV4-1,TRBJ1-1,CASSQGLLNTEAFF
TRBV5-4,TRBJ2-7,CASSPSGTSKYEQYF
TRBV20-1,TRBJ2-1,CSASSGYNEQFF
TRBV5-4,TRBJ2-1,CASSPTLAGSYNEQFF